The 32 T cell receptor beta chains below come from one sample, sequenced in a study of shared clonotypes between healthy human individuals. The table came from immunoSEQ multiplex PCR; TCRdb's copy has only in-frame clones and leaves some out. The sample lists under 2.5 million clones, under 95% occurring once. The sequencing sample was made of naive CD4+ T cells from PBMCs. Subset of the sample: CD45RA+ positively selected. The receptor set was obtained from a man between 18 and 29 years old in good health. Some clones in this sample may be carry-over from other donors' samples.

V gene TRBV5-4 combines with J gene TRBJ2-5; D is possibly TRBD1 or TRBD2 (5 bases each). Trimming pared 0 bases from V and 1 base from J, leaving 13 bases between. The CDR3 has 16 amino acids. Germline V gene lookup returns CDR1 SGHNT and CDR2 YYREEE (reference sequence). The CDR3 here is CASSLGTGRAQETQYF. CDR3 DNA: TGTGCCAGCAGCTTGGGGACGGGGCGGGCCCAAGAGACCCAGTACTTC.

This rearrangement joins TRBV11-2 to TRBJ2-7; 10 positions agree with TRBD2. The CDR3 runs 15 residues. Trimming took 5 bases from V and 4 from J; bases not matched to a gene: 8. Per the germline V gene, CDR1 is SGHAT and CDR2 is FQNNGV. CDR3 nucleotide sequence: TGTGCCAGCAGCGCACAGCTTAGCGGGAGGTACGAGCAGTACTTC. Protein product: CASSAQLSGRYEQYF.

Points on this clone: Different DNA sequences within this sample yield the same CDR3. This chain uses TRBV28 with TRBJ2-2; D gene uncertain. V was clipped by 7 bases and J by 0 bases, with 3 bases between them. There are 12 residues in the CDR3. Per germline, CDR1 MDHEN and CDR2 SYDVKM. The CDR3 here is CASNTNTGELFF. CDR3 DNA: TGTGCCAGCAACACGAACACCGGGGAGCTGTTTTTT.

The J gene is TRBJ1-4, the V gene TRBV6-1; D remains ambiguous. Looked up from germline, CDR1 is MNHNS and CDR2 is SASEGT. Trimming removed 4 bases from V and 4 bases from J, with 13 bases in between. The CDR3 covers 15 residues. DNA of the CDR3: TGTGCCAGCAGTGCCGACGGCAGGCTTAATGAAAAACTGTTTTTT. The encoded protein is CASSADGRLNEKLFF.

The rearrangement links TRBV6-1 to TRBJ2-1, with D unresolved. Per germline, CDR1 MNHNS and CDR2 SASEGT. Trimming pared 7 bases from V and 4 bases from J, leaving 14 bases between. The length of the CDR3 is 14 residues. The CDR3 spells CASTQRVSYNEQFF. CDR3 in DNA: TGTGCCAGCACCCAAAGGGTTTCTTACAATGAGCAGTTCTTC.

This clone was found once. This chain uses TRBV4-1 with TRBJ2-1; TRBD2 agrees at 13 bases. V dropped 0 bases and J dropped 4; count of bases not matched to a gene: 0. The CDR3 runs 16 residues. Per germline, CDR1 MGHRA and CDR2 YSYEKL. The CDR3 sequence is CASSQELAGGYNEQFF. The CDR3 coding sequence is TGCGCCAGCAGCCAAGAACTAGCGGGAGGGTACAATGAGCAGTTCTTC.

This clone was recorded a few times. This chain links TRBV2 with TRBJ1-5; D unresolved. With 6 bases removed from V and 6 bases from J, the gap between germline ends came to 15 bases. The CDR3 runs to 14 residues. Germline loops: CDR1 SNHLY, CDR2 FYNNEI. The DNA for the CDR3 is TGTGCCAGCAGCCCGGACTCGAGAGCTCAGCCCCAGCATTTT. Encoded protein: CASSPDSRAQPQHF.

The rearrangement uses TRBV5-1 and TRBJ1-4, with 10 bases that match TRBD1. V lost 4 bases to trimming and J lost 7 bases; unmatched junction nucleotides: 7. In germline, CDR1 is SGHRS, CDR2 YFSETQ. This CDR3 comprises 15 residues. CDR3 protein: CASSPRQGAGEKLFF. Written as DNA, the CDR3 is TGCGCCAGCAGCCCGAGACAGGGGGCTGGTGAAAAACTGTTTTTT.

V and J are TRBV5-1 and TRBJ2-7; 12 bases are shared with TRBD2. J was trimmed by 4 bases and V by 5 bases; bases with no gene match: 7. In germline, CDR1 is SGHRS, CDR2 YFSETQ. The CDR3 has 15 residues. CDR3 protein: CASRDLAGGIYEQYF. The CDR3 DNA reads TGCGCCAGCAGGGACCTAGCGGGGGGGATTTACGAGCAGTACTTC.

The genes are TRBV5-1 and TRBJ2-7; 7 bases match TRBD2. The trim removed 6 bases at V and 4 bases at J, leaving 4 bases unmatched. The CDR3 length is 12 residues. Germline-derived CDR1 and CDR2 are SGHRS and YFSETQ. The CDR3 spells CASTGGSYEQYF. CDR3 bases: TGCGCCAGCACGGGCGGGAGTTACGAGCAGTACTTC.

This chain connects TRBV5-1 to TRBJ1-6; D call uncertain. The CDR3 consists of 12 residues. Germline V gene data show CDR1 as SGHRS and CDR2 as YFSETQ. V was shortened by 4 bases and J by 7 bases, with 6 bases between the two germline ends. CDR3 sequence: CASSTSNSPLHF. The CDR3 coding sequence is TGCGCCAGCAGCACGAGCAATTCACCCCTCCACTTT.

The V call is TRBV12-5, the J call TRBJ2-1; D is uncertain. V gave up 2 bases and J gave up 7 bases, with 6 bases separating them. This CDR3 has 12 amino acids. Per germline, CDR1 LGHNT and CDR2 FRNRAP. The CDR3 sequence: CASGLTGNEQFF. The CDR3 DNA sequence: TGTGCTAGTGGTTTGACCGGGAATGAGCAGTTCTTC.

The rearrangement joins TRBV5-1 to TRBJ2-7; D uncertain. Germline V gives CDR1 SGHRS, CDR2 YFSETQ. The CDR3 loop spans 17 amino acids. Trimming removed 0 bases from V and 3 bases from J, with 19 bases in between. CDR3 residues: CASSLGLGLASIYEQYF. CDR3 DNA: TGCGCCAGCAGCTTGGGGTTAGGGTTAGCCAGCATCTACGAGCAGTACTTC.

The chain employs TRBV9 and TRBJ2-3; D might be TRBD2 (5 bases). Trimming removed 4 bases from V and 2 bases from J, with 20 bases in between. Looked up from germline, CDR1 is SGDLS and CDR2 is YYNGEE. The CDR3 spans 17 residues. CDR3 nucleotides: TGTGCCAGCAGCCCCTGGGTTAGTAGCGAGAACACAGATACGCAGTATTTT. Amino acids: CASSPWVSSENTDTQYF. The complete variable domain, with remaining parts taken from reference TRBV9 and TRBJ2-3, reads DSGVTQTPKHLITATGQRVTLRCSPRSGDLSVYWYQQSLDQGLQFLIQYYNGEERAKGNILERFSAQQFPDLHSELNLSSLELGDSALYFCASSPWVSSENTDTQYFGPGTRLTVL.

The rearrangement joins TRBV19 to TRBJ1-5; tentative D call: TRBD1 (5 bases). This CDR3 contains 16 residues. Germline V gives CDR1 LNHDA, CDR2 SQIVND (reference sequence). V lost 7 bases to trimming and J lost 3 bases, with 19 bases between them. Here the CDR3 reads CASTSVQVGINQPQHF. Written as DNA, the CDR3 is TGTGCCAGTACCTCCGTACAGGTAGGGATCAATCAGCCCCAGCATTTT.

The chain combines TRBV28 with TRBJ2-3; D tentatively reads TRBD1 or TRBD2 (5 bases each). Trimming took 8 bases from V and 5 from J, leaving 14 bases between them. From germline, CDR1 is MDHEN and CDR2 SYDVKM. The CDR3 extends over 13 amino acids. The CDR3: CASLGPIEDTQYF. In DNA, the CDR3 is TGTGCCAGCCTGGGACCAATAGAAGATACGCAGTATTTT.

The chain joins TRBV10-3 to TRBJ2-7; weak D call: TRBD1 (6 bases). The V gene lost 7 bases and the J gene lost 3 bases, with 10 bases spanning the gap. The CDR3 extends over 12 amino acids. Germline CDR1 reads ENHRY; CDR2 reads SYGVKD. CDR3 bases: TGTGCCATCAAACAGGGCAGCTACGAGCAGTACTTC. Protein product: CAIKQGSYEQYF.

The chain recombines TRBV4-1 with TRBJ2-5; the match to TRBD2 covers 9 bases. Trimming cost V 1 base and J 5 bases; bases outside gene matches: 8. CDR3 length: 16 residues. The germline CDR1 and CDR2 sequences are MGHRA and YSYEKL. CDR3: CASSQGLAGSQETQYF. CDR3 sequence (DNA): TGCGCCAGCAGCCAAGGGCTAGCGGGATCTCAGGAGACCCAGTACTTC.

This rearrangement joins TRBV5-1 to TRBJ2-1; tentatively, D is TRBD2 (6 bases). Germline V gene lookup returns CDR1 SGHRS and CDR2 YFSETQ. V dropped 4 bases and J dropped 0 bases, with 11 bases sitting between them. CDR3 length: 15 residues. The CDR3 DNA follows: TGCGCCAGCAGCGCGGACGGGGGCTCCTACAATGAGCAGTTCTTC. Translating gives CASSADGGSYNEQFF. Full variable domain (remainder filled in from reference TRBV5-1 and TRBJ2-1): KAGVTQTPRYLIKTRGQQVTLSCSPISGHRSVSWYQQTPGQGLQFLFEYFSETQRNKGNFPGRFSGRQFSNSRSEMNVSTLELGDSALYLCASSADGGSYNEQFFGPGTRLTVL.

This clone was detected once. The J gene is TRBJ1-1, the V gene TRBV5-4; tentative D call: TRBD1 (5 bases). This CDR3 has 15 amino acids. Trimming removed 4 bases from V and 4 bases from J, with 17 bases in between. Germline assignment: CDR1 SGHNT and CDR2 YYREEE (reference sequence). CDR3 nucleotide sequence: TGTGCCAGCAGCCCTGGGGGGGGGATAGGCACTGAAGCTTTCTTT. It codes for CASSPGGGIGTEAFF. The whole variable domain, remainder taken from reference TRBV5-4 and TRBJ1-1, is ETGVTQSPTHLIKTRGQQVTLRCSSQSGHNTVSWYQQALGQGPQFIFQYYREEENGRGNFPPRFSGLQFPNYSSELNVNALELDDSALYLCASSPGGGIGTEAFFGQGTRLTVV.

In regard to this clone: Other DNA sequences of this sample code for an identical CDR3. V and J are TRBV6-6 and TRBJ2-5; no firm D call. This CDR3 has 11 amino acids. Per the germline V gene, CDR1 is MNHNY and CDR2 is SVGAGI (reference sequence). Trimming removed 4 bases from V and 4 bases from J, with 4 bases in between. The chain's CDR3 is CASSSGETQYF. CDR3 sequence (DNA): TGTGCCAGCAGTTCCGGAGAGACCCAGTACTTC.

CDR3 amino acids: CASSRLGGTPNNEQFF. CDR3 DNA: TGTGCCAGCAGCCGGCTGGGGGGTACACCGAACAATGAGCAGTTCTTC. The chain couples TRBV7-9 to TRBJ2-1; perhaps TRBD2 as D (6 bases). There are 16 residues in the CDR3. CDR1 and CDR2 from the germline V gene are SEHNR and FQNEAQ (reference sequence). V was shortened by 5 bases and J by 5 bases, with 19 bases between the two germline ends.

This clone was seen only once. The chain recombines TRBV7-3 with TRBJ2-1, with D perhaps TRBD2 (5 bases). Trimming took off 5 bases at V and 8 bases at J, with 34 bases between the two ends. The CDR3 extends over 20 amino acids. From germline, CDR1 is SGHTA and CDR2 FQGTGA. CDR3 loop: CASSPKLVQLAWVSCDEQFF. Here the CDR3 DNA reads TGTGCCAGCAGCCCAAAATTGGTACAGCTAGCCTGGGTCTCGTGCGATGAGCAGTTCTTC.

The J gene is TRBJ1-1, the V gene TRBV7-2, with TRBD1 matching over 7 bases. CDR3 length: 18 amino acids. The ends lost 5 bases at V and 6 bases at J; junction bases unmatched: 21. CDR1 and CDR2 (germline): SGHTA, FQGNSA. The CDR3 loop is CASSQDSSSSGGIAEAFF. The CDR3 DNA follows: TGTGCCAGCAGCCAAGATTCCTCCTCTTCAGGGGGGATCGCTGAAGCTTTCTTT.

About this clone: Additional DNA sequences in this sample encode the identical CDR3. The chain links TRBV27 to TRBJ2-1; 9 bases fit TRBD1. Germline CDR1 is MNHEY and CDR2 is SMNVEV (reference sequence). With 4 bases clipped from V and 7 bases from J, the junction kept 8 bases outside the gene matches. The CDR3 runs to 15 residues. CDR3 amino acids: CASSSAGTGSNEQFF. The CDR3 bases are TGTGCCAGCAGTTCGGCCGGGACAGGGTCTAATGAGCAGTTCTTC.

The J gene is TRBJ1-2, the V gene TRBV9, with 10 nucleotides matching TRBD1. The CDR3 is 14 amino acids. V trimming: 3 bases; J trimming: 8 bases; junction bases outside the gene matches: 7. CDR1 SGDLS and CDR2 YYNGEE come from the germline V gene. CDR3 nucleotide sequence: TGTGCCAGCAGCGCCCGACAGGGGGCGCGCGGCTACACCTTC. It is translated as CASSARQGARGYTF.

CDR3 amino acids: CASSLTNSGNTIYF. CDR3 nucleotides: TGTGCCAGCAGCTTGACAAACTCTGGAAACACCATATATTTT. The chain is built from TRBV11-2 and TRBJ1-3, with no clear D. Germline CDR1 reads SGHAT; CDR2 reads FQNNGV. The CDR3 sequence is 14 residues long. The V end lost 3 bases, the J end lost 0 bases, and 6 bases lay between the germline ends. The whole variable domain, filled in from reference TRBV11-2 and TRBJ1-3, reads EAGVAQSPRYKIIEKRQSVAFWCNPISGHATLYWYQQILGQGPKLLIQFQNNGVVDDSQLPKDRFSAERLKGVDSTLKIQPAKLEDSAVYLCASSLTNSGNTIYFGEGSWLTVV.

The chain is built from TRBV27 and TRBJ1-4, with D uncertain. The germline V and J ends were trimmed by 2 bases and 4 bases, with 8 bases remaining between them. Germline V gene data show CDR1 as MNHEY and CDR2 as SMNVEV (reference sequence). The CDR3 contains 14 residues. Here the CDR3 DNA reads TGTGCCAGCAGTTTACCGAATAGTAATGAAAAACTGTTTTTT. This sequence encodes CASSLPNSNEKLFF.

V is TRBV6-5 and J is TRBJ2-7; D perhaps matches TRBD1 (6 bases). The CDR3 totals 16 residues. Trimming left V 0 bases short and J 3 bases short, with 15 bases between. Germline V gene lookup returns CDR1 MNHEY and CDR2 SVGAGI. CDR3 nucleotides: TGTGCCAGCAGTTACTCCGGGACACCGCTTAACTACGAGCAGTACTTC. Translating it yields CASSYSGTPLNYEQYF.

The chain links TRBV5-8 to TRBJ2-2; D is unresolved. This CDR3 is 12 amino acids long. Trimming removed 1 base at V and 6 bases at J, with 4 bases between. Per germline, CDR1 SGHTS and CDR2 YDEGEE. The chain's CDR3 is CASSLLSGELFF. CDR3 bases: TGTGCCAGCAGCTTGTTGTCCGGGGAGCTGTTTTTT.

This chain uses TRBV7-3 with TRBJ1-2; TRBD1 agrees at 7 bases. Germline lookup yields CDR1 SGHTA and CDR2 FQGTGA. The CDR3 loop spans 13 amino acids. Trimming cost V 5 bases and J 4 bases; bases outside gene matches: 4. CDR3 region: CASSRGTAYGYTF. CDR3 DNA sequence: TGTGCCAGCAGCAGGGGGACAGCCTATGGCTACACCTTC.

V is TRBV18 and J is TRBJ1-1, with D maybe TRBD1 (5 bases). CDR1 KGHSH and CDR2 LQKENI come from the germline V gene. This CDR3 is 12 amino acids long. V was shortened by 3 bases and J by 5 bases, with 7 bases between the two germline ends. The CDR3 bases are TGTGCCAGCTCACCGGAGGGGACTGAAGCTTTCTTT. Amino acid sequence: CASSPEGTEAFF.